This TCR beta chain was captured by sequencing in a study of identical twins. This clonotype appeared a few times. TCRdb reprocessed the 5' RACE reads with MiXCR, giving one entry per CDR3 protein. The repertoire holds under 900,000 distinct CDR3 sequences, 9% to 15% seen once, with roughly 1.6% in the top ten. Among all donors, each was a healthy Caucasian. Between the trimmed V and J ends, which lost 4 bases and 2 bases, there was a span of 17 bases. CDR1 SGHDT and CDR2 YYEEEE come from the germline V gene. The CDR3 totals 16 residues. These data also formed part of another study, on yellow fever vaccine responses in identical twins.

The sequencing sample was made of PBMCs. The gene calls are TRBV5-6 and TRBJ2-3; D is perhaps TRBD1 or TRBD2 (7 bases each). This sequence originates from a woman aged 18-29 years in good health. The CDR3: CASSRGVQGSTDTQYF. Here the CDR3 DNA reads TGTGCCAGCAGCCGGGGGGTACAGGGGTCCACAGATACGCAGTATTTT.